This T cell receptor beta chain was retrieved from a study of CD8 T cells in ankylosing spondylitis. Study-wide results and limits: A motif in TCR beta, a set of several highly homologous variants, appeared characteristic of ankylosing spondylitis blood. Some of the motif variants had earlier been found in reactive arthritis patients' fluid and blood.

With respect to this clonotype: Its specificity is not known.

TCRdb fed the 5' RACE reads into MiXCR, producing one record per CDR3 protein. Seen here are about 840,000 distinct CDR3 sequences, 12% observed once, and the top ten hold under 0.6%. Trimming took 4 bases from V and 4 from J, leaving 11 bases between them. Germline-derived CDR1 and CDR2 are SGDLS and YYNGEE. The CDR3 length is 13 residues. This TCR derives from a male donor with ankylosing spondylitis. The source material was blood, either unsorted or a sorted T cell fraction (not recorded which). This chain uses TRBV9 with TRBJ1-2, with D possibly TRBD1 on 6 matching bases. The CDR3 bases are TGTGCCAGCAGCCCCGGGGACACCTATGGCTACACCTTC. Protein sequence: CASSPGDTYGYTF.